Following are 24 T cell receptor beta chains from one sample sequenced in a study of shared clonotypes between healthy human individuals. Sequencing used immunoSEQ multiplex PCR; TCRdb keeps in-frame clones, though not all of them. The table includes under 2,000,000 clones, over 85% detected once. Naive CD8 cells were CD45RO-negative, positively selected for CCR7, excluding terminally differentiated effector memory CD45RA+ cells. Material for sequencing was naive CD8+ T cells sorted from blood. These receptors were taken from a man aged 18 to 35 in good health.

The chain uses TRBV9 and TRBJ2-3; 7 bases match TRBD2. The CDR3 consists of 18 residues. CDR1 and CDR2 from the germline V gene are SGDLS and YYNGEE. The V and J ends lost 0 bases and 1 base, in that order; junction bases with no gene match: 11. The CDR3: CASSVGESAGDGTDTQYF. In DNA form, the CDR3 reads TGTGCCAGCAGCGTAGGGGAGTCGGCGGGAGACGGCACAGATACGCAGTATTTT.

This clone was seen just once. The gene calls are TRBV2 and TRBJ1-2; 9 nucleotides align to TRBD1. The CDR3 is 14 residues long. With V trimmed by 6 bases and J by 8 bases, 10 bases remained unmatched. Germline CDR1 and CDR2: SNHLY and FYNNEI. CDR3 DNA sequence: TGTGCCAGCAGGGGTCAGGACAGGGGTCGCGGCTACACCTTC. This translates into CASRGQDRGRGYTF.

The V call is TRBV7-9, the J call TRBJ2-1, with 7 bases fitting TRBD1. This CDR3 contains 14 residues. Germline values: CDR1 SEHNR, CDR2 FQNEAQ (reference sequence). Unmatched junction bases numbered 7, after V lost 4 bases and J lost 7 bases. The CDR3 region is CASSSTDRINEQFF. The CDR3 nucleotides are TGTGCCAGCAGCTCAACGGACAGGATTAATGAGCAGTTCTTC.

This clone was seen just once. The rearrangement links TRBV7-9 to TRBJ1-1; perhaps TRBD1 as D (5 bases). CDR1 is SEHNR, CDR2 FQNEAQ, per germline (reference sequence). Trimming removed 1 base from V and 3 bases from J, with 9 bases in between. This CDR3 region has 14 residues. The CDR3 DNA sequence: TGTGCCAGCAGCTTAGGATTGGGGGACACTGAAGCTTTCTTT. Translation: CASSLGLGDTEAFF.

The CDR3 region is CASSGQGQETQYF. The CDR3 DNA reads TGTGCCAGCTCTGGACAGGGACAAGAGACCCAGTACTTC. The V call is TRBV18, the J call TRBJ2-5, with 8 bases aligning to TRBD1. The CDR3 runs to 13 residues. The germline V gene has CDR1 KGHSH and CDR2 LQKENI. Trimming removed 6 bases from V and 2 bases from J; junction bases left unmatched: 2.

The chain is built from TRBV11-2 and TRBJ2-5; TRBD2 might be the D (6 bases). The V end lost 5 bases, the J end lost 5 bases, and 12 bases lay between the germline ends. This CDR3 comprises 13 residues. Germline CDR1 is SGHAT and CDR2 is FQNNGV. The CDR3 DNA is TGTGCCAGCAGCCCCACCGCGGGGGAGACCCAGTACTTC. This gives the protein CASSPTAGETQYF.

CDR3 in DNA: TGTGCCAGCAGCGCCGCAGACTATGGCTACACCTTC. It specifies CASSAADYGYTF. V is TRBV9 and J is TRBJ1-2; no firm D call. The CDR3 length is 12 residues. Trimming cost V 3 bases and J 3 bases, with 6 bases left between them. CDR1 and CDR2 from the germline V gene are SGDLS and YYNGEE.

The genes are TRBV13 and TRBJ2-7; D tentatively fits TRBD1 or TRBD2 (5 bases each). CDR1 is PRHDT and CDR2 is FYEKMQ in the germline V gene (reference sequence). This CDR3 contains 13 residues. V lost 1 base and J lost 7, with 11 bases in between. The CDR3 sequence: CASSLVGAEEQYF. CDR3 nucleotide sequence: TGTGCCAGCAGCTTAGTCGGGGCGGAAGAGCAGTACTTC.

The chain uses TRBV7-9 and TRBJ2-7; D assignment may be TRBD1 or TRBD2 (5 bases each). V lost 7 bases and J lost 6, with 16 bases in between. Germline loops: CDR1 SEHNR, CDR2 FQNEAQ (reference sequence). The CDR3 length is 13 residues. CDR3 DNA sequence: TGTGCCAGCACGGGGCAGGGAGAGGGCGAGCAGTACTTC. This translates into CASTGQGEGEQYF.

The chain recombines TRBV15 with TRBJ1-6, with TRBD1 matching 7 bases. The germline V gene has CDR1 LNHNV and CDR2 YYDKDF (reference sequence). V lost 1 base and J lost 7; bases outside the gene matches: 4. The CDR3 runs 15 residues. As DNA, the CDR3 is TGTGCCACCAGCAGAGGGACAGGACCCAATTCACCCCTCCACTTT. The encoded protein is CATSRGTGPNSPLHF.

The chain recombines TRBV10-3 with TRBJ2-7; the D is unclear. V was cut by 1 base and J by 2 bases, with 9 bases left in between. The CDR3 loop spans 14 amino acids. CDR1 ENHRY and CDR2 SYGVKD come from the germline V gene. In DNA, the CDR3 is TGTGCCATCAGTGAGTACGGGCAGACCTACGAGCAGTACTTC. This codes for CAISEYGQTYEQYF.

V is TRBV2 and J is TRBJ2-2; D uncertain. V lost 4 bases and J 3 bases, leaving 12 bases between the germline ends. The CDR3 covers 15 residues. The germline CDR1 and CDR2 sequences are SNHLY and FYNNEI. The CDR3 DNA reads TGTGCCAGCAGTGGGGTTGACCAGTACACCGGGGAGCTGTTTTTT. Translating it yields CASSGVDQYTGELFF.

The chain links TRBV10-2 to TRBJ2-1, with 8 positions matching TRBD2. Trimming cost V 5 bases and J 2 bases; bases outside gene matches: 2. The CDR3 spans 14 residues. Germline values: CDR1 WSHSY, CDR2 SAAADI. CDR3 DNA sequence: TGCGCCAGCAGTCAGCGGGAGCCCTACAATGAGCAGTTCTTC. Encoded protein: CASSQREPYNEQFF.

The rearrangement links TRBV4-1 to TRBJ2-1; D gene ambiguous. CDR1 is MGHRA and CDR2 is YSYEKL in the germline V gene. V was trimmed by 0 bases and J by 0 bases, leaving 9 bases between them. The CDR3 has 16 residues. CDR3 nucleotides: TGCGCCAGCAGCCAAGAGGTGGGAAGCTCCTACAATGAGCAGTTCTTC. Amino acid sequence: CASSQEVGSSYNEQFF.

The V call is TRBV4-1, the J call TRBJ2-1; perhaps TRBD2 as D (5 bases). The V end lost 1 base, the J end lost 7 bases, and 14 bases lay between the germline ends. The germline V gene has CDR1 MGHRA and CDR2 YSYEKL. This CDR3 has 15 residues. The CDR3 nucleotides read TGCGCCAGCAGCCAAGTGAGGGTAGGGTTGAATGAGCAGTTCTTC. Its translation is CASSQVRVGLNEQFF.

V usage is TRBV5-5 and J usage is TRBJ1-1; 7 bases fit TRBD1. J gave up 7 bases and V 4 bases, and 4 bases lay outside the gene matches. The CDR3 has 12 amino acids. Per germline, CDR1 SGHKS and CDR2 YYEKEE (reference sequence). CDR3 sequence reads: CASSAHRGEAFF. CDR3 nucleotide sequence: TGTGCCAGCAGCGCTCACAGGGGTGAAGCTTTCTTT.

Of note for this clone: Other DNA variants within this sample encode the same CDR3. The chain has TRBV29-1 and TRBJ2-3; D is unclear. The CDR3 consists of 12 residues. The germline V gene encodes CDR1 SQVTM and CDR2 ANQGSEA. V was trimmed by 1 base and J by 3 bases, leaving 5 bases between them. The CDR3 loop is CSVEAVTDTQYF. CDR3 nucleotides: TGCAGCGTTGAAGCCGTAACAGATACGCAGTATTTT.

The J gene is TRBJ2-3, the V gene TRBV7-9; TRBD1 agrees at 7 bases. This CDR3 has 14 amino acids. Germline CDR1 and CDR2: SEHNR and FQNEAQ (reference sequence). V was pared by 5 bases and J by 4 bases, with 6 bases of the junction left unmatched. CDR3 residues: CASSGTGDPDTQYF. CDR3 sequence (DNA): TGTGCCAGCAGCGGAACAGGGGATCCAGATACGCAGTATTTT.

The rearrangement joins TRBV4-3 to TRBJ1-2; 9 positions agree with TRBD1. Looked up from germline, CDR1 is LGHNA and CDR2 is YSLEER. This CDR3 spans 16 amino acids. V gave up 2 bases and J gave up 1 base; unmatched junction bases: 5. CDR3 coding DNA: TGCGCCAGCAGCCAAAGTACAGGGGGCCTTAACTATGGCTACACCTTC. The encoded protein is CASSQSTGGLNYGYTF.

This clone is a singleton in its sample. The chain uses TRBV9 and TRBJ2-2; TRBD1 matches at 8 bases. The CDR3 totals 14 residues. J was trimmed by 4 bases and V by 3 bases; bases with no gene match: 2. Germline V lookup: CDR1 SGDLS, CDR2 YYNGEE. This chain's CDR3 is CASSGTGLTGELFF. DNA of the CDR3: TGTGCCAGCAGCGGGACAGGGCTCACCGGGGAGCTGTTTTTT. Based on the CDR3 plus reference TRBV9 and TRBJ2-2, the full variable domain is DSGVTQTPKHLITATGQRVTLRCSPRSGDLSVYWYQQSLDQGLQFLIQYYNGEERAKGNILERFSAQQFPDLHSELNLSSLELGDSALYFCASSGTGLTGELFFGEGSRLTVL.

The V gene is TRBV11-2, the J gene TRBJ1-2; D unresolved. The CDR3 consists of 12 residues. CDR1 is SGHAT and CDR2 is FQNNGV in the germline V gene. V shed 5 bases and J shed 4 bases, with 8 bases lying between them. The DNA of the CDR3 is TGTGCCAGCAGCACCCATGGCTATGGCTACACCTTC. This translates into CASSTHGYGYTF.

The chain has TRBV28 and TRBJ2-1; 12 bases agree with TRBD2. The CDR3 runs to 15 residues. The germline gives CDR1 MDHEN, CDR2 SYDVKM. V shed 5 bases, J shed 4 bases, and the junction held 3 bases outside the gene matches. In DNA, the CDR3 is TGTGCCAGCAGTCCCGGGACTAGCGGGTACAATGAGCAGTTCTTC. Its translation is CASSPGTSGYNEQFF.

The rearrangement joins TRBV5-1 to TRBJ2-4; D perhaps matches TRBD1 (6 bases). Trimming removed 0 bases at V and 5 bases at J, with 15 bases between. The V gene's germline CDR1 is SGHRS and CDR2 YFSETQ. This CDR3 spans 16 amino acids. The DNA for the CDR3 is TGCGCCAGCAGCTTGGATCCGGCAGGGGAAGAAAACATTCAGTACTTC. This encodes CASSLDPAGEENIQYF.

The rearrangement joins TRBV13 to TRBJ2-1, with TRBD2 identical over 9 bases. J was trimmed by 4 bases and V by 4 bases; bases with no gene match: 5. CDR1 PRHDT and CDR2 FYEKMQ come from the germline V gene (reference sequence). The CDR3 is 15 residues long. CDR3 nucleotide sequence: TGTGCCAGCAGCTCAGCGACTAGCGGATACAATGAGCAGTTCTTC. This gives the protein CASSSATSGYNEQFF.